The 9 T cell receptor beta chains below all came from one sample that was sequenced in a study of shared clonotypes between healthy human individuals. Profiled with immunoSEQ multiplex PCR; TCRdb holds only in-frame clones, not every one. The data show a few million clones, over 85% seen once. The sequenced material came from naive CD4+ T cells sorted from blood. Subset described: CD45RA+ positively selected. The receptors stem from a man younger than 30 in good health.

This rearrangement joins TRBV7-2 to TRBJ1-1; the D is unclear. The length of the CDR3 is 14 residues. Per the germline V gene, CDR1 is SGHTA and CDR2 is FQGNSA. V gave up 5 bases and J gave up 1 base, with 11 bases separating them. DNA of the CDR3: TGTGCCAGCAGCACCCTCCGGGGGAACACTGAAGCTTTCTTT. This sequence encodes CASSTLRGNTEAFF.

The chain carries TRBV6-6 and TRBJ1-5; maybe TRBD1 (6 bases). CDR1 MNHNY and CDR2 SVGAGI come from the germline V gene (reference sequence). V lost 2 bases, J lost 9 bases, and 11 bases lay in between. This CDR3 contains 13 residues. CDR3 DNA: TGTGCCAGCAGTTACGGGGAACAGGGGCCCCAGCATTTT. Encoded protein: CASSYGEQGPQHF.

This clone was seen a handful of times. The chain combines TRBV18 with TRBJ1-1; 9 bases are shared with TRBD1. Germline trimming cut 6 bases from V and 5 bases from J; bases unmatched to any gene: 7. The CDR3 has 14 residues. CDR1 and CDR2 from the germline V gene are KGHSH and LQKENI. CDR3 DNA sequence: TGTGCCAGCTCTCAACAGGGGGCGGAGACTGAAGCTTTCTTT. Residues: CASSQQGAETEAFF.

The chain couples TRBV4-3 to TRBJ2-7; D may be TRBD1 (5 bases). The V and J ends lost 0 bases and 6 bases respectively, with 15 bases between them. From germline, CDR1 is LGHNA and CDR2 YSLEER. This CDR3 has 15 residues. The DNA for the CDR3 is TGCGCCAGCAGCCAAGAATTTGGGTTTGGGGCCGAGCAGTACTTC. It yields the protein CASSQEFGFGAEQYF.

The chain employs TRBV7-2 and TRBJ1-3; D remains ambiguous. Germline V gene lookup returns CDR1 SGHTA and CDR2 FQGNSA. The CDR3 is 15 amino acids. V lost 5 bases and J lost 0, with 11 bases in between. The CDR3 DNA sequence: TGTGCCAGCAGCCGGGAAGCTCCCTCTGGAAACACCATATATTTT. This sequence encodes CASSREAPSGNTIYF.

This clone occurred once. CDR3: CASSQVVNTGELFF. CDR3 DNA sequence: TGTGCCAGCAGTCAGGTCGTAAACACCGGGGAGCTGTTTTTT. The gene calls are TRBV7-3 and TRBJ2-2, with D unresolved. V shed 6 bases and J shed 2 bases, with 10 bases lying between them. This CDR3 has 14 amino acids. Germline V lookup: CDR1 SGHTA, CDR2 FQGTGA.

The sample holds one count of this clone. The chain uses TRBV18 and TRBJ1-2; D gene unclear. V was trimmed by 3 bases and J by 1 base, leaving 18 bases between them. This CDR3 is 17 amino acids long. Germline CDR1 is KGHSH and CDR2 is LQKENI. CDR3 loop: CASSPPDLYGINYGYTF. In nucleotides, the CDR3 is TGTGCCAGCTCACCCCCCGACTTATATGGGATTAACTATGGCTACACCTTC.

The chain employs TRBV5-6 and TRBJ1-3; unclear D gene. This CDR3 region has 16 residues. Germline V gives CDR1 SGHDT, CDR2 YYEEEE. Trimming removed 2 bases at V and 0 bases at J, with 12 bases between. For the CDR3, the DNA is TGTGCCAGCAGCTTACCCGGAGGCAGCTCTGGAAACACCATATATTTT. Translation gives CASSLPGGSSGNTIYF.

In this sample, this clone turned up a few times. This rearrangement joins TRBV5-5 to TRBJ2-4; TRBD2 agrees at 7 bases. The CDR3 is 15 residues long. With 1 base clipped from V and 9 bases from J, the junction kept 10 bases outside the gene matches. CDR1 is SGHKS, CDR2 YYEKEE, per germline (reference sequence). The CDR3 region has the DNA TGTGCCAGCAGCTTGTTTGGGACTACCATGAGCATTCAGTACTTC. Translated: CASSLFGTTMSIQYF. Full variable domain (outside the CDR3, taken from reference TRBV5-5 and TRBJ2-4): DAGVTQSPTHLIKTRGQQVTLRCSPISGHKSVSWYQQVLGQGPQFIFQYYEKEERGRGNFPDRFSARQFPNYSSELNVNALLLGDSALYLCASSLFGTTMSIQYFGAGTRLSVL.